This T cell receptor beta chain is drawn from a study of CD8+ T cells in alopecia areata. The wider study: Tofacitinib therapy lasting 6 to 18 months was followed by 6 months off drug.

Extraction of RNA preceded its reverse transcription into cDNA, which served as the sequencing template. Data came from immunoSEQ multiplex PCR; TCRdb stores just in-frame clones and leaves some out. This sample has approximately 150,000 clones, with 67% found just once. The CDR3 spans 12 residues. The germline V gene has CDR1 SQVTM and CDR2 ANQGSEA. V lost 4 bases, J lost 6 bases, and 11 bases lay in between. The J gene is TRBJ2-3, the V gene TRBV29-1, with D possibly being TRBD1 (6 bases). The sequence was collected from a human donor with alopecia areata. This specimen consisted of CD8+ T cells sorted from blood, obtained at week 0. DNA of the CDR3: TGCAGCGTTGGTAGGGGGTCCGATACGCAGTATTTT. Translation: CSVGRGSDTQYF.